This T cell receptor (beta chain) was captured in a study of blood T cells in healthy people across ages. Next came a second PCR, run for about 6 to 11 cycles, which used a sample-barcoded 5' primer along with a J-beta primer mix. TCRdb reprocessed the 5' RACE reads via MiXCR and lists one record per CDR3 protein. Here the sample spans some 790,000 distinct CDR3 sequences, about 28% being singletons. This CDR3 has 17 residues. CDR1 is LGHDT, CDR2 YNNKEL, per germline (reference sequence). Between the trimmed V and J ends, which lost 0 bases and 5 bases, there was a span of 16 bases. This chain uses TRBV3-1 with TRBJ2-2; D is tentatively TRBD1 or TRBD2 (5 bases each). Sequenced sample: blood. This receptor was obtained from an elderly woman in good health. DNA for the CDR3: TGTGCCAGCAGCCAAGATCAAGGCAGGGAGAGGACCGGGGAGCTGTTTTTT. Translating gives CASSQDQGRERTGELFF.